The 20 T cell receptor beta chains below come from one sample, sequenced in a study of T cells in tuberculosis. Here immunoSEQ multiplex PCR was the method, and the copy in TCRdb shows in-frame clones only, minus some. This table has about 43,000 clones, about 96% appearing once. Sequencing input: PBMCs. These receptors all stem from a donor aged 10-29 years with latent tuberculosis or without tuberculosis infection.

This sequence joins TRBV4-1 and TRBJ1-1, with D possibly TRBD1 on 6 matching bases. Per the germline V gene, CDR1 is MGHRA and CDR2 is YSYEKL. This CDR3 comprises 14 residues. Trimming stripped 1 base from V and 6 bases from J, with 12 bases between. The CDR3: CASSQVGGAPEAFF. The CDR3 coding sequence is TGCGCCAGCAGCCAAGTGGGGGGGGCCCCTGAAGCTTTCTTT.

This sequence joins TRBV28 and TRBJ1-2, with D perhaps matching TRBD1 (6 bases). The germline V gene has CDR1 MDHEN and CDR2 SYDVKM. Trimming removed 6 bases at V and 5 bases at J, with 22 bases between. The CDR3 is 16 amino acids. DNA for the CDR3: TGTGCCAGCAGCTTAGACATCGGGACACAGCTATATGGCTACACCTTC. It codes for CASSLDIGTQLYGYTF.

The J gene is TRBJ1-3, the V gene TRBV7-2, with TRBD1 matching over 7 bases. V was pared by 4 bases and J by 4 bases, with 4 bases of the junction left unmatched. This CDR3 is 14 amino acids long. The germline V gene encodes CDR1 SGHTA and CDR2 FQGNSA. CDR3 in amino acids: CASSSPGQGNTIYF. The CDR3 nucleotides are TGTGCCAGCAGCTCGCCGGGACAGGGAAACACCATATATTTT.

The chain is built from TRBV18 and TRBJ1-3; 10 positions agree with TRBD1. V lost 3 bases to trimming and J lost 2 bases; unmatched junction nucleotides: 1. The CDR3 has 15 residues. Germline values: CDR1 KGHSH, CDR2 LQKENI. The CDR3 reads CASSPDRGAGNTIYF. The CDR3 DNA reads TGTGCCAGCTCACCGGACAGGGGGGCTGGAAACACCATATATTTT.

CDR3 in amino acids: CAWRTVGGTEAFF. CDR3 coding DNA: TGTGCCTGGCGGACCGTCGGGGGGACTGAAGCTTTCTTT. V is TRBV30 and J is TRBJ1-1; the D gene is possibly TRBD1 (5 bases). The CDR3 extends over 13 amino acids. Germline V gives CDR1 GTSNPN, CDR2 SVGIG (reference sequence). Between the trimmed V and J ends, which lost 5 bases and 5 bases, there was a span of 15 bases.

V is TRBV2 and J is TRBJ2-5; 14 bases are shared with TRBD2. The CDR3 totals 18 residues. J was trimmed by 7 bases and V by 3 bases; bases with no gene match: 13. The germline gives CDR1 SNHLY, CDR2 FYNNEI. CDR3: CASSDWTSGGIPRGTQYF. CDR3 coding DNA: TGTGCCAGCAGTGACTGGACTAGCGGGGGGATACCAAGAGGGACCCAGTACTTC.

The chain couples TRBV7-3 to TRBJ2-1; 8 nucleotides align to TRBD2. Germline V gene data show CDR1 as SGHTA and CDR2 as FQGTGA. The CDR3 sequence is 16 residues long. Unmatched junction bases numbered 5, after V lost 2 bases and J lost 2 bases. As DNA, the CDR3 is TGTGCCAGCAGCTTAGGAGCGGGGGCCACCTACAATGAGCAGTTCTTC. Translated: CASSLGAGATYNEQFF.

The CDR3 protein is CASSLVPAGGNEQFF. CDR3 bases: TGTGCCAGCAGCTTGGTCCCCGCGGGGGGGAATGAGCAGTTCTTC. The chain joins TRBV5-4 to TRBJ2-1, with 9 bases fitting TRBD2. CDR3 size: 15 residues. Germline trimming cut 0 bases from V and 7 bases from J; bases unmatched to any gene: 5. Germline CDR1 is SGHNT and CDR2 is YYREEE (reference sequence).

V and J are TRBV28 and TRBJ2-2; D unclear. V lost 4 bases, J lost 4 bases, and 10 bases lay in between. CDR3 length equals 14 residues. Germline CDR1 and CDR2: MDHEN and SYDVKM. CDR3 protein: CASSSLAGTGELFF. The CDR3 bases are TGTGCCAGCAGTTCCCTCGCCGGCACCGGGGAGCTGTTTTTT.

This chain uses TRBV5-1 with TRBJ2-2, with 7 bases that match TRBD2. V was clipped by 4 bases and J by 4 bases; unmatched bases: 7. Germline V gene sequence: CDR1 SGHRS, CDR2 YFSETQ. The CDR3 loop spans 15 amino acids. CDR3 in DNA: TGCGCCAGCAGCCCCTGGGAGGGAATCACCGGGGAGCTGTTTTTT. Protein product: CASSPWEGITGELFF.

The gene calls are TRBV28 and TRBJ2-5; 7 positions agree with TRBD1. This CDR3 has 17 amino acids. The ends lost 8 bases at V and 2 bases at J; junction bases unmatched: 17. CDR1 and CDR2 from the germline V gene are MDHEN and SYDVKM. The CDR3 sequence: CASQGFDRVGDQETQYF. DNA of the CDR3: TGTGCCAGCCAGGGGTTCGACAGGGTCGGGGATCAAGAGACCCAGTACTTC.

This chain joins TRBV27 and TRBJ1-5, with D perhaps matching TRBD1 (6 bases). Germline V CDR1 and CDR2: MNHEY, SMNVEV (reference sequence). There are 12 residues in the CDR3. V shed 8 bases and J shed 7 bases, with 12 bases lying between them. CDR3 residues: CASGAGEQPQHF. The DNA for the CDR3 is TGTGCCAGCGGAGCAGGGGAACAGCCCCAGCATTTT.

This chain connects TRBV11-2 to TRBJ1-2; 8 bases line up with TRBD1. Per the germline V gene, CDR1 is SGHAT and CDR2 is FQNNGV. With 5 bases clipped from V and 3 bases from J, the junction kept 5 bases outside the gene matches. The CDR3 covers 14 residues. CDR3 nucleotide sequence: TGTGCCAGCAGCGCCACAGGGGGGGACTATGGCTACACCTTC. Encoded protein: CASSATGGDYGYTF.

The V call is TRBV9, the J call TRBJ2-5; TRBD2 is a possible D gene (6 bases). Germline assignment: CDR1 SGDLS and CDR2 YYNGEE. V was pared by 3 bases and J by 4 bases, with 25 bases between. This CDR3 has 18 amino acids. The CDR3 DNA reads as TGTGCCAGCAGCGCCTGGGGGGTAGGGAAGGGTTCGTTAGAGACCCAGTACTTC. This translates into CASSAWGVGKGSLETQYF.

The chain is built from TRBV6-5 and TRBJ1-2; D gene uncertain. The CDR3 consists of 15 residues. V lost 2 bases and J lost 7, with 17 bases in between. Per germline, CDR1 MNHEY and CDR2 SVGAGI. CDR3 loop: CASSYGPELRGGYTF. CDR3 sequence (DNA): TGTGCCAGCAGTTACGGGCCAGAACTCCGGGGTGGCTACACCTTC.

DNA for the CDR3: TGTGCCTGGAGTAAGGCGCGGTACACCTTC. Its protein is CAWSKARYTF. This chain joins TRBV30 and TRBJ1-2; D gene uncertain. With 2 bases removed from V and 11 bases from J, the gap between germline ends came to 9 bases. CDR1 and CDR2 (germline): GTSNPN, SVGIG (reference sequence). The CDR3 has 10 residues.

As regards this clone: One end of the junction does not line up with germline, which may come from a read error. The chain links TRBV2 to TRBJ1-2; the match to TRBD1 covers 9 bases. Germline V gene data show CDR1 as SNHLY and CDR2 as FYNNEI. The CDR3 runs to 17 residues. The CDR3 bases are TGTGCCAGCAGTGAATCAGGCGGAGGGGGCGCGAAGGACAGGGGATTTTTC. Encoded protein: CASSESGGGGAKDRGFF. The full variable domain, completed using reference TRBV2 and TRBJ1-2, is EPEVTQTPSHQVTQMGQEVILRCVPISNHLYFYWYRQILGQKVEFLVSFYNNEISEKSEIFDDQFSVERPDGSNFTLKIRSTKLEDSAMYFCASSESGGGGAKDRGFFGSGTRLTVV.

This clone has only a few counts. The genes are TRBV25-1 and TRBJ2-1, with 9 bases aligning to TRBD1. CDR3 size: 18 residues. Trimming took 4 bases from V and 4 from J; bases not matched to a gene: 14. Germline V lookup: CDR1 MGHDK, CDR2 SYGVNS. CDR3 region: CASSGDRAGGHLYNEQFF. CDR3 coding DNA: TGTGCCAGCAGTGGGGACAGGGCTGGGGGCCACCTATACAATGAGCAGTTCTTC.

The CDR3 loop is CASSQVPGGANEKLFF. CDR3 DNA sequence: TGCGCCAGCAGCCAAGTACCTGGGGGCGCTAATGAAAAACTGTTTTTT. The chain couples TRBV4-1 to TRBJ1-4, with D perhaps matching TRBD1 (6 bases). This CDR3 is 16 amino acids long. V was shortened by 1 base and J by 3 bases, with 12 bases between the two germline ends. Germline lookup yields CDR1 MGHRA and CDR2 YSYEKL.

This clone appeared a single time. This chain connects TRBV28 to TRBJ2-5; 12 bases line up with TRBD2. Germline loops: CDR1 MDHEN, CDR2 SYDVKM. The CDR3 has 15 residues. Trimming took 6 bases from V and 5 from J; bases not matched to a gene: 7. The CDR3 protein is CASSSTSGGSETQYF. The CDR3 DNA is TGTGCCAGCAGCTCGACTAGCGGGGGTAGCGAGACCCAGTACTTC.